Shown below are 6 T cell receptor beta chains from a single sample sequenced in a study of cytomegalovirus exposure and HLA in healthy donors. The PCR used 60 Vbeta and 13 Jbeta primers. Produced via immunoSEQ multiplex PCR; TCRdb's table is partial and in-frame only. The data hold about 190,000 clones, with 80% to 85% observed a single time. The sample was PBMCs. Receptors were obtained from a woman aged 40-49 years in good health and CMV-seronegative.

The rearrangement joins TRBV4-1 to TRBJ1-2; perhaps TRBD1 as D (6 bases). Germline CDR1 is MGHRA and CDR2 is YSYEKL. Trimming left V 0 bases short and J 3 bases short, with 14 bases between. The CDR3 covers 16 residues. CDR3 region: CASSQDLAGEHYGYTF. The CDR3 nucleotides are TGCGCCAGCAGCCAAGATCTGGCAGGGGAGCACTATGGCTACACCTTC.

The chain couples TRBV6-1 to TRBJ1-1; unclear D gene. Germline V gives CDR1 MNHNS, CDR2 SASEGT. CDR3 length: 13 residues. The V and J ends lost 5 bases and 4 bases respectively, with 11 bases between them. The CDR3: CASSLNSLTEAFF. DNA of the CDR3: TGTGCCAGCAGTTTGAACAGCCTCACTGAAGCTTTCTTT.

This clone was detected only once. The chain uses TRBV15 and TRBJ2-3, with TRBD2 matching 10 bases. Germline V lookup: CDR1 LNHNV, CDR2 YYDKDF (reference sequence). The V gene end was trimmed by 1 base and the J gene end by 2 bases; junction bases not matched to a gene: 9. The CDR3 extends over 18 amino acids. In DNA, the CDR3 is TGTGCCACCAGCAGAGCAAGGGCTAGCGGGAGTCCCACAGATACGCAGTATTTT. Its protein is CATSRARASGSPTDTQYF.

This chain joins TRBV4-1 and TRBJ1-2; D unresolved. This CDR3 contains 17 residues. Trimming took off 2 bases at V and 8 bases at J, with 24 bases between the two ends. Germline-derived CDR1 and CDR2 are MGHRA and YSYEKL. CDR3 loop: CASSQSLRGKDFYGYTF. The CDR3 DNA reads TGCGCCAGCAGCCAATCCCTGCGGGGAAAGGATTTCTACGGCTACACCTTC.

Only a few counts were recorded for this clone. CDR3 coding DNA: TGTGCCAGCAGCTTAGTAGGTTCGCCAGGCCTTCAATACAATGAGCAGTTCTTC. Translating gives CASSLVGSPGLQYNEQFF. The chain couples TRBV11-2 to TRBJ2-1; unclear D gene. Germline assignment: CDR1 SGHAT and CDR2 FQNNGV. This CDR3 is 18 amino acids long. V lost 1 base, J lost 4 bases, and 20 bases lay in between.

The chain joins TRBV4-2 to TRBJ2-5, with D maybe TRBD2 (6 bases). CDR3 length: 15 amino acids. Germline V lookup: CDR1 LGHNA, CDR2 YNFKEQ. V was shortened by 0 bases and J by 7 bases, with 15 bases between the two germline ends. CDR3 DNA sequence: TGTGCCAGCAGCCAAGATGGGCGGGGATCGGGGACCCAGTACTTC. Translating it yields CASSQDGRGSGTQYF.